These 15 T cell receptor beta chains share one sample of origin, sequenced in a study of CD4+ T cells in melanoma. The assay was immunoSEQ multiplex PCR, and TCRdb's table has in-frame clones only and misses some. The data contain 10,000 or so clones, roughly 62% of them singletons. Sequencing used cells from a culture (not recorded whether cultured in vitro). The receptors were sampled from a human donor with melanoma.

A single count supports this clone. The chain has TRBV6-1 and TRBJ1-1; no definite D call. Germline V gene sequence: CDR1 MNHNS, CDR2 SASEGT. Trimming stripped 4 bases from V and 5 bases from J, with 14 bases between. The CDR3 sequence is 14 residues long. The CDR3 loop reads CASSALLGETEAFF. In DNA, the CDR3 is TGTGCCAGCAGTGCTTTATTGGGCGAAACTGAAGCTTTCTTT.

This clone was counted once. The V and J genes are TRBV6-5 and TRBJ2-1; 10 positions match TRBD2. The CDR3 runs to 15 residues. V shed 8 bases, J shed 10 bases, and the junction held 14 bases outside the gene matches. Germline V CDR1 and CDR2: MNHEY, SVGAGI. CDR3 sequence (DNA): TGTGCCAGCGTTAAGGCTAGCGGGGGCCACCTGGAGCAGTTCTTC. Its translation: CASVKASGGHLEQFF.

CDR3 sequence: CASSVAWAVGANVLTF. The CDR3 bases are TGTGCCAGCAGCGTAGCTTGGGCCGTCGGGGCCAACGTCCTGACTTTC. The chain employs TRBV9 and TRBJ2-6, with D uncertain. The V end was cut by 0 bases, the J end by 4 bases, with 11 bases between. CDR1 and CDR2 (germline): SGDLS, YYNGEE. This CDR3 is built from 16 residues. The whole variable domain, filled in from reference TRBV9 and TRBJ2-6, reads DSGVTQTPKHLITATGQRVTLRCSPRSGDLSVYWYQQSLDQGLQFLIQYYNGEERAKGNILERFSAQQFPDLHSELNLSSLELGDSALYFCASSVAWAVGANVLTFGAGSRLTVL.

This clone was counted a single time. CDR3 sequence reads: CASSLGDLPNQPQHF. Here the CDR3 DNA reads TGCGCCAGCAGCTTGGGGGACTTGCCTAATCAGCCCCAGCATTTT. The chain uses TRBV5-1 and TRBJ1-5, with a weak D call TRBD1 (5 bases). The germline V gene has CDR1 SGHRS and CDR2 YFSETQ. This CDR3 spans 15 amino acids. Trimming removed 0 bases at V and 4 bases at J, with 11 bases between.

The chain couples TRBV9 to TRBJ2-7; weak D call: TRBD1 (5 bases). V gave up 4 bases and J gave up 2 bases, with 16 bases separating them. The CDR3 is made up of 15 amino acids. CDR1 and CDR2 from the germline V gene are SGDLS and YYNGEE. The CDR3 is CASSPTFEGAYEQYF. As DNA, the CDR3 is TGTGCCAGCAGCCCGACCTTCGAAGGGGCCTACGAGCAGTACTTC. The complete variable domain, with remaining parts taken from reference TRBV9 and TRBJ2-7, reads DSGVTQTPKHLITATGQRVTLRCSPRSGDLSVYWYQQSLDQGLQFLIQYYNGEERAKGNILERFSAQQFPDLHSELNLSSLELGDSALYFCASSPTFEGAYEQYFGPGTRLTVT.

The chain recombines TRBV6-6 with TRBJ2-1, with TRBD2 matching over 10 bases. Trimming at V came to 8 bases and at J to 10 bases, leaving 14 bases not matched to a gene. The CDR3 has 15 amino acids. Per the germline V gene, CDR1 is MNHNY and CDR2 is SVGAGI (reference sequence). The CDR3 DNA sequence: TGTGCCAGCGTTAAGGCTAGCGGGGGCCACCTGGAGCAGTTCTTC. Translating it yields CASVKASGGHLEQFF.

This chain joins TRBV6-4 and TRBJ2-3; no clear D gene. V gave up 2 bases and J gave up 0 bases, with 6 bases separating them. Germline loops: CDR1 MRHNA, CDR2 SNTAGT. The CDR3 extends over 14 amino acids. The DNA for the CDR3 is TGTGCCAGCAGTGACGTCCCTAGCACAGATACGCAGTATTTT. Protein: CASSDVPSTDTQYF.

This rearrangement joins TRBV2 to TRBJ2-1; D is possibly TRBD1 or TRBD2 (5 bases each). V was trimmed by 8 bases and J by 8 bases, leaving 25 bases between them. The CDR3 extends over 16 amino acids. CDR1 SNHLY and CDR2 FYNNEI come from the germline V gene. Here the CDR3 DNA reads TGTGCCAGCGAGCAACCCCTCCGGGACGTTAACTATGAGCAGTTCTTC. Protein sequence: CASEQPLRDVNYEQFF.

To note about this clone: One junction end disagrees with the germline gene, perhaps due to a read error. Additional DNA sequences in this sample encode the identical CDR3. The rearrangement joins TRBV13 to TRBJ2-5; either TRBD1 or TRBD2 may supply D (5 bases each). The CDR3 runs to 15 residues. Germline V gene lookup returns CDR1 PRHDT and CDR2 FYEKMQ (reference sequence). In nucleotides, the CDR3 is TGCGCCAGCAGCCTCGGGGCCGGGGTTCGGGAGACCCAGTACTTC. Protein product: CASSLGAGVRETQYF.

The CDR3 protein is CSAGEPYGYTF. The DNA of the CDR3 is TGCAGTGCGGGGGAACCATATGGCTACACCTTC. This chain connects TRBV20-1 to TRBJ1-2; D might be TRBD1 (5 bases). Germline-derived CDR1 and CDR2 are DFQATT and SNEGSKA (reference sequence). Trimming shortened V by 6 bases and J by 5 bases, and 10 bases separated the two germline ends. The CDR3 consists of 11 residues.

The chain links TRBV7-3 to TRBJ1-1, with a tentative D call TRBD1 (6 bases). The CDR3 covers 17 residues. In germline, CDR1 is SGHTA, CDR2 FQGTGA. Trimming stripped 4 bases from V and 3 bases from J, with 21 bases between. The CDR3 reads CASSSQPMGGADTEAFF. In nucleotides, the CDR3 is TGTGCCAGCAGCTCACAACCCATGGGGGGGGCTGACACTGAAGCTTTCTTT.

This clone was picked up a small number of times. The CDR3 region has the DNA TGTGCCAGCAGCTTAGCGGAGGGGGCGCGGAAGCAGTACTTC. It codes for CASSLAEGARKQYF. The J gene is TRBJ2-7, the V gene TRBV7-9, with D tentatively TRBD1 (7 bases). The germline V and J ends were trimmed by 0 bases and 8 bases, with 14 bases remaining between them. Per germline, CDR1 SEHNR and CDR2 FQNEAQ (reference sequence). The CDR3 loop spans 14 amino acids.

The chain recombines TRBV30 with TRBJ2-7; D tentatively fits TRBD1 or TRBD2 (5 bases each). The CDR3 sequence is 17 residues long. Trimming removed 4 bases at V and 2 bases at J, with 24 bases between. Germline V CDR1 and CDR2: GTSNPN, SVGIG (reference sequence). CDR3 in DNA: TGTGCCTGGACCCGGGCCGAGGGGCTATTAGAACCCTACGAGCAGTACTTC. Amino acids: CAWTRAEGLLEPYEQYF.

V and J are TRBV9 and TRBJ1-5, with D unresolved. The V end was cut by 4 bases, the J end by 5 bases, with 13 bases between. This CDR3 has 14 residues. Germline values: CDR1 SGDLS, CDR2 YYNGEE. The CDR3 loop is CASSPGPLHQPQHF. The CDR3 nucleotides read TGTGCCAGCAGCCCGGGCCCCCTCCATCAGCCCCAGCATTTT.

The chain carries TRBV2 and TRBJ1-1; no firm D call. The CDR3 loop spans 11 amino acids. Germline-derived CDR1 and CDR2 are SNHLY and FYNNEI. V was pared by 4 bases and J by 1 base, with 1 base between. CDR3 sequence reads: CASSANTEAFF. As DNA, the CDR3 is TGTGCCAGCAGTGCGAACACTGAAGCTTTCTTT.